This T cell receptor (beta chain) originates from a study of blood T cell repertoires in COVID-19. The wider study: The origin of the acute and convalescent COVID-19 samples was the United States, Italy and Spain. T cells, B-cell-depleted T cells, or PBMCs supplied cDNA or gDNA.

The Seattle patients joined while their infection was active and were tracked longitudinally afterward. In the original processing: Estimates of nucleated cell counts were drawn from the amplification of reference gene primers. TCRdb's table, derived via immunoSEQ multiplex PCR, lists solely in-frame clones and lacks some. V and J calls plus clone size are reproduced from that table; the DNA served to infer D and trimming. The sample includes under 400,000 clones, around 87% of them seen just once. The junction had 5 bases not matched to a gene; V was cut back by 1 base and J by 2 bases. In germline, CDR1 is KGHDR, CDR2 SFDVKD. The CDR3 is made up of 16 amino acids.

V usage is TRBV24-1 and J usage is TRBJ2-5, with TRBD2 matching over 8 bases. This sequence originates from a woman aged 30 to 39 with COVID-19, enrolled during active disease. Material: peripheral blood. The CDR3 loop reads CATSDLTSGVQETQYF. The CDR3 nucleotides read TGTGCCACCAGTGATTTAACTAGCGGAGTTCAAGAGACCCAGTACTTC.